The sequence of this T cell receptor (beta chain) was determined in a study of blood T cell repertoires in COVID-19. Whole-study context: Spain, Italy and the United States supplied samples that represented acute and convalescent COVID-19.

As originally analysed: Amplified reference gene primers provided the basis for estimating nucleated cell counts. TCRdb keeps only in-frame clones here, not all; method: immunoSEQ multiplex PCR. V, J and clone size reflect that table, while D and trimming were determined from the DNA. Of around 200,000 clones in the sample, about nine tenths are singletons; the top ten hold about 1.3%. V gave up 2 bases and J gave up 1 base; unmatched junction bases: 8. CDR1 SEHNR and CDR2 FQNEAQ come from the germline V gene (reference sequence). The CDR3 contains 16 residues. Sequences were obtained from PBMCs or T cells enriched from blood (not recorded which). The rearrangement links TRBV7-9 to TRBJ2-7; TRBD1 aligns across 7 bases. The clonotype was recovered from a man aged 25-40 years who had recovered from COVID-19. The CDR3: CASSLKSGQESYEQYF. CDR3 sequence (DNA): TGTGCCAGCAGCTTAAAGAGTGGACAGGAGTCCTACGAGCAGTACTTC.